This TCR beta chain is from a study of T cell changes during pregnancy in multiple sclerosis. In this sample, this clone turned up once. J gave up 6 bases and V 2 bases, and 3 bases lay outside the gene matches. The CDR3 totals 12 residues. Germline CDR1 reads SQVTM; CDR2 reads ANQGSEA. The method was immunoSEQ multiplex PCR; TCRdb's version includes in-frame clones alone and lacks a portion of them. The table has more than 80,000 clones, nearly 95% seen once; the top ten hold roughly 1.2%. Sequenced material: peripheral blood, taken in the second trimester of pregnancy. The chain uses TRBV29-1 and TRBJ1-1; 7 bases fit TRBD1. The sequence derives from a female donor with multiple sclerosis, enrolled in a pregnancy study. CDR3 protein: CSVEQGVAEAFF. CDR3 bases: TGCAGCGTTGAACAGGGGGTCGCTGAAGCTTTCTTT.